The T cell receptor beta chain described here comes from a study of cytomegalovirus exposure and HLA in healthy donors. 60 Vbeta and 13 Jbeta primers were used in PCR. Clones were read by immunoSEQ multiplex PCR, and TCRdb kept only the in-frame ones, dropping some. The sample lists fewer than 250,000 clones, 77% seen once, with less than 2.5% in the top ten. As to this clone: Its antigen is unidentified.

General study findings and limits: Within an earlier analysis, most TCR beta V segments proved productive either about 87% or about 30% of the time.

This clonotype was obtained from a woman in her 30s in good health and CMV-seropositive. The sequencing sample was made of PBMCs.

The DNA for the CDR3 is TGTGCCAGCAGTTTAAGGGGTTCCTACGAGCAGTACTTC. Its protein is CASSLRGSYEQYF. The chain uses TRBV28 and TRBJ2-7, with a weak D call TRBD1 (5 bases). The CDR3 extends over 13 amino acids. Germline CDR1 reads MDHEN; CDR2 reads SYDVKM. V gave up 2 bases and J gave up 1 base, with 6 bases separating them.